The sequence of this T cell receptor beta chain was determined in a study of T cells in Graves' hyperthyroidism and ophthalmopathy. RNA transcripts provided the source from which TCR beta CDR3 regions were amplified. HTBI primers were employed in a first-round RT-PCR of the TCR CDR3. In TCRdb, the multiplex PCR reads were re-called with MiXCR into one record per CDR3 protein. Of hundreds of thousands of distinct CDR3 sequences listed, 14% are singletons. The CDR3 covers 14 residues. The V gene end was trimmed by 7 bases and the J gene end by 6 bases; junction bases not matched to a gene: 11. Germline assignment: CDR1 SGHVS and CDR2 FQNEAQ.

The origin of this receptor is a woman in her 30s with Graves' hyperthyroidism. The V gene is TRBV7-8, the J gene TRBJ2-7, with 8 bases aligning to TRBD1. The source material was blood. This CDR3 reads CASTSGQASVEQYF. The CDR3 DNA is TGTGCCAGCACTTCGGGACAGGCGTCCGTCGAGCAGTACTTC.